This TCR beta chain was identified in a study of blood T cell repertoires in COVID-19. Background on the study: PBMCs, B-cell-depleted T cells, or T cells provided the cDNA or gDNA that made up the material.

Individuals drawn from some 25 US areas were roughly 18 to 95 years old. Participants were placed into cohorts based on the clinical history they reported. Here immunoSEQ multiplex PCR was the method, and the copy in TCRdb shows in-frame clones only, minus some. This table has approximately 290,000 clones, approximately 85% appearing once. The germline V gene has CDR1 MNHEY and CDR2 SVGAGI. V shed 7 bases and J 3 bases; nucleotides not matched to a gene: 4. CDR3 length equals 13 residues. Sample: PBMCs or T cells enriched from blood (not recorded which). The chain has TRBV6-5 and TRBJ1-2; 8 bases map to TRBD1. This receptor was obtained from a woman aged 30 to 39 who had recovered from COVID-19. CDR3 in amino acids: CASIGDRYYGYTF. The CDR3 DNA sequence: TGTGCCAGCATAGGGGACAGGTACTATGGCTACACCTTC.